The TCR beta chain under discussion was sequenced for a study of CD8 T cells in Susac syndrome. Study-level results: The authors acknowledged that their TCR sequencing and HLA analysis involved a relatively small number of individuals.

To note about this clonotype: Its antigen is not known.

Trimming at V came to 4 bases and at J to 3 bases, leaving 9 bases not matched to a gene. Germline V gives CDR1 MGHRA, CDR2 YSYEKL. The CDR3 runs 16 residues. Sequencing of TCR beta was carried out in blood CD8+ and CD4+ T cells. The multiple sclerosis controls were treatment-naive patients, and their relapsing-remitting disease was stable or active. RNA was extracted with the RNeasy kit, and a quantity of about 0.45 to 1 ug was reverse transcribed using random hexamers. By means of immunoSEQ multiplex PCR, TCR beta CDR3 spanning 54 Vbeta and 13 Jbeta underwent amplification. MiXCR, run by TCRdb on the immunoSEQ multiplex PCR reads, gives a single entry per CDR3 protein. The sample yields some 140,000 distinct CDR3 sequences, 75% to 90% seen once.

The rearrangement joins TRBV4-1 to TRBJ2-7; 10 bases agree with TRBD2. The receptor comes from a human donor with multiple sclerosis. Specimen: CD8+ T cells from PBMCs. This chain's CDR3 is CASSPTSGEIYYEQYF. The CDR3 DNA reads TGCGCCAGCAGCCCTACTAGCGGGGAGATTTACTACGAGCAGTACTTC.